In this sample, the clone carrying this T cell receptor beta chain turned up a few times. Its antigen remains unknown. The record originates from a study of T cell responses to AZD1222 COVID-19 vaccine. Study-level results: It was only a handful of AZD1222 recipients who were seropositive at baseline. Per reports, nearly half of all spike-specific TCRs target regions that are unmutated in variants. Clonal diversity was possibly underestimated, and white British individuals and females predominated among donors.

The repertoire was sequenced with immunoSEQ multiplex PCR; TCRdb's copy has only in-frame clones and lacks some. The sample has about 22,000 clones; approximately 80% are singletons. This receptor was identified in an adult in good health. The sequencing here drew on peripheral blood, taken on day 0 of AZD1222 vaccination.

The CDR3 DNA is TGTGCCAGCAGTTTCCGGGAATCCTACGAGCAGTACTTC. Its protein product is CASSFRESYEQYF. The rearrangement uses TRBV28 and TRBJ2-7, with a weak D call TRBD2 (5 bases). Germline CDR1 MDHEN, CDR2 SYDVKM. CDR3 length: 13 amino acids. V was cut by 3 bases and J by 1 base, with 7 bases left in between.